These 22 T cell receptor beta chains came from one sample sequenced in a study of cytomegalovirus exposure and HLA in healthy donors (dated by TCRdb to 2016 to 2017). The method behind the library was the immunoSEQ multiplex PCR assay. TCRdb holds this immuneACCESS table with in-frame rearrangements only. Some clones are missing; in checked studies, unresolved V genes explain under half, and the rest has no known cause. Recorded for this sample are around 140,000 clones; around 93% of them occurred a single time. The ten largest clones add up to 1.5% to 2% of the sample. The sequencing input was PBMCs. All receptors come from a man aged 18 to 29 in good health and CMV-seropositive.

The rearrangement uses TRBV5-1 and TRBJ1-1; D perhaps matches TRBD1 (6 bases). CDR1 is SGHRS and CDR2 is YFSETQ in the germline V gene. V lost 3 bases to trimming and J lost 0 bases, with 9 bases between them. The CDR3 spans 14 residues. CDR3 protein: CASSSGQLNTEAFF. The CDR3 DNA reads as TGCGCCAGCAGCTCCGGACAGCTGAACACTGAAGCTTTCTTT.

This chain uses TRBV6-5 with TRBJ2-2, with TRBD1 matching 11 bases. V lost 6 bases to trimming and J lost 7 bases; unmatched junction nucleotides: 7. CDR3 length: 15 amino acids. Germline-derived CDR1 and CDR2 are MNHEY and SVGAGI. The CDR3 loop is CASRRTGGVIGELFF. The CDR3 coding sequence is TGTGCCAGCAGGCGGACAGGGGGCGTTATCGGGGAGCTGTTTTTT.

The chain couples TRBV28 to TRBJ1-6, with TRBD1 matching 10 bases. The CDR3 totals 14 residues. Trimming removed 5 bases from V and 7 bases from J; junction bases left unmatched: 2. Germline CDR1 MDHEN, CDR2 SYDVKM. The CDR3 is CASSAGQGNSPLHF. Here the CDR3 DNA reads TGTGCCAGCAGTGCGGGACAGGGGAATTCACCCCTCCACTTT.

V is TRBV10-3 and J is TRBJ1-1; 9 bases line up with TRBD1. With V trimmed by 9 bases and J by 7 bases, 12 bases remained unmatched. The CDR3 runs 14 residues. CDR1 and CDR2 from the germline V gene are ENHRY and SYGVKD. The CDR3 sequence: CAIMSTGGADEAFF. The CDR3 DNA follows: TGTGCCATTATGTCTACAGGGGGCGCGGATGAAGCTTTCTTT.

This clone appeared a single time. The chain couples TRBV19 to TRBJ2-3; a possible D gene is TRBD2 (5 bases). The CDR3 extends over 16 amino acids. Trimming pared 5 bases from V and 6 bases from J, leaving 21 bases between. Germline lookup yields CDR1 LNHDA and CDR2 SQIVND (reference sequence). The CDR3 reads CASSLGLLPMGDTQYF. CDR3 in DNA: TGTGCCAGTAGTCTCGGACTCCTCCCCATGGGGGATACGCAGTATTTT.

This clone was seen only once. This chain links TRBV2 with TRBJ2-3; D perhaps matches TRBD2 (6 bases). The CDR3 loop spans 15 amino acids. Germline V gene lookup returns CDR1 SNHLY and CDR2 FYNNEI. V dropped 5 bases and J dropped 3 bases, with 15 bases sitting between them. The CDR3 DNA follows: TGTGCCAGCAGTTGGAGGGAAGGAGGGACAGATACGCAGTATTTT. This sequence encodes CASSWREGGTDTQYF. Filled out from reference TRBV2 and TRBJ2-3, the complete variable domain reads EPEVTQTPSHQVTQMGQEVILRCVPISNHLYFYWYRQILGQKVEFLVSFYNNEISEKSEIFDDQFSVERPDGSNFTLKIRSTKLEDSAMYFCASSWREGGTDTQYFGPGTRLTVL.

The J gene is TRBJ1-5, the V gene TRBV27; tentative D call: TRBD1 (6 bases). CDR1 and CDR2 (germline): MNHEY, SMNVEV (reference sequence). V lost 1 base, J lost 4 bases, and 8 bases lay in between. This CDR3 is built from 14 residues. The CDR3 coding sequence is TGTGCCAGCAGTTTATTCCAGGGGAATCAGCCCCAGCATTTT. Translating it yields CASSLFQGNQPQHF.

The chain recombines TRBV15 with TRBJ2-2; 8 bases line up with TRBD2. V was pared by 5 bases and J by 4 bases, with 15 bases of the junction left unmatched. In germline, CDR1 is LNHNV, CDR2 YYDKDF (reference sequence). The CDR3 consists of 18 residues. Here the CDR3 reads CATSGAGTSAWATGELFF. The CDR3 coding sequence is TGTGCCACCAGCGGAGCCGGGACTAGTGCTTGGGCCACCGGGGAGCTGTTTTTT.

The V and J genes are TRBV6-5 and TRBJ1-2, with TRBD1 as a possible D gene (5 bases). The CDR3 contains 11 residues. Trimming took 8 bases from V and 8 from J, leaving 12 bases between them. CDR1 is MNHEY and CDR2 is SVGAGI in the germline V gene. The CDR3 loop is CASYTGGGYTF. The CDR3 DNA is TGTGCCAGCTACACCGGGGGAGGCTACACCTTC.

V and J are TRBV6-1 and TRBJ2-3, with 13 bases aligning to TRBD2. The CDR3 sequence is 20 residues long. Germline CDR1 is MNHNS and CDR2 is SASEGT. V was pared by 3 bases and J by 0 bases, with 12 bases of the junction left unmatched. CDR3 sequence reads: CASSDRLLAGGETSTDTQYF. DNA for the CDR3: TGTGCCAGCAGTGACCGGCTACTAGCGGGAGGGGAAACTAGCACAGATACGCAGTATTTT.

CDR3 protein: CSVEVSGEKLFF. The CDR3 DNA sequence: TGCAGCGTTGAAGTCTCGGGTGAAAAACTGTTTTTT. V usage is TRBV29-1 and J usage is TRBJ1-4; D is undetermined. The CDR3 runs to 12 residues. The V end lost 1 base, the J end lost 7 bases, and 7 bases lay between the germline ends. Looked up from germline, CDR1 is SQVTM and CDR2 is ANQGSEA. Full variable domain (remainder filled in from reference TRBV29-1 and TRBJ1-4): SAVISQKPSRDICQRGTSLTIQCQVDSQVTMMFWYRQQPGQSLTLIATANQGSEATYESGFVIDKFPISRPNLTFSTLTVSNMSPEDSSIYLCSVEVSGEKLFFGSGTQLSVL.

This clone was seen a single time. V usage is TRBV6-5 and J usage is TRBJ2-3; TRBD1 aligns across 8 bases. The CDR3 length is 16 residues. Germline trimming cut 4 bases from V and 1 base from J; bases unmatched to any gene: 7. Looked up from germline, CDR1 is MNHEY and CDR2 is SVGAGI. DNA for the CDR3: TGTGCCAGCAGTTTATTTCAACAGGGGGGCACAGATACGCAGTATTTT. Protein: CASSLFQQGGTDTQYF.

V and J are TRBV9 and TRBJ2-3; TRBD2 agrees at 9 bases. The CDR3 contains 14 residues. CDR1 is SGDLS and CDR2 is YYNGEE in the germline V gene. After removal of 0 bases from V and 6 bases from J, the junction contained 2 bases not matched to a gene. The CDR3 reads CASSVVSGSDTQYF. In nucleotides, the CDR3 is TGTGCCAGCAGCGTAGTTAGCGGGAGTGATACGCAGTATTTT. Full variable domain (rest looked up from reference TRBV9 and TRBJ2-3): DSGVTQTPKHLITATGQRVTLRCSPRSGDLSVYWYQQSLDQGLQFLIQYYNGEERAKGNILERFSAQQFPDLHSELNLSSLELGDSALYFCASSVVSGSDTQYFGPGTRLTVL.

The chain combines TRBV25-1 with TRBJ2-5; TRBD1 aligns across 8 bases. In germline, CDR1 is MGHDK, CDR2 SYGVNS. J was trimmed by 5 bases and V by 4 bases; bases with no gene match: 6. The CDR3 is 14 residues long. CDR3 sequence reads: CASSAGQGGETQYF. CDR3 nucleotide sequence: TGTGCCAGCAGTGCAGGACAGGGTGGCGAGACCCAGTACTTC.

The chain combines TRBV28 with TRBJ2-7; no clear D gene. The V end lost 2 bases, the J end lost 1 base, and 9 bases lay between the germline ends. Germline V gene data show CDR1 as MDHEN and CDR2 as SYDVKM. The CDR3 loop spans 14 amino acids. The CDR3 sequence: CASSLAGGSYEQYF. The CDR3 nucleotides are TGTGCCAGCAGTTTAGCTGGCGGTTCCTACGAGCAGTACTTC. The variable domain in full, completed from reference TRBV28 and TRBJ2-7, reads DVKVTQSSRYLVKRTGEKVFLECVQDMDHENMFWYRQDPGLGLRLIYFSYDVKMKEKGDIPEGYSVSREKKERFSLILESASTNQTSMYLCASSLAGGSYEQYFGPGTRLTVT.

The V call is TRBV5-1, the J call TRBJ2-1; 9 bases fit TRBD1. The J segment lost 6 bases and the V segment lost 3 bases, leaving 16 bases of the junction unmatched. The CDR3 has 18 residues. Germline V gene data show CDR1 as SGHRS and CDR2 as YFSETQ. As DNA, the CDR3 is TGCGCCAGCAGCTCGACAGGGGGTAGGCTAGCAACGGGCAATGAGCAGTTCTTC. Translating it yields CASSSTGGRLATGNEQFF. The full variable domain, with the rest looked up from reference TRBV5-1 and TRBJ2-1, is KAGVTQTPRYLIKTRGQQVTLSCSPISGHRSVSWYQQTPGQGLQFLFEYFSETQRNKGNFPGRFSGRQFSNSRSEMNVSTLELGDSALYLCASSSTGGRLATGNEQFFGPGTRLTVL.

The gene calls are TRBV7-6 and TRBJ2-7; 7 bases align to TRBD2. Looked up from germline, CDR1 is SGHVS and CDR2 is FNYEAQ. The CDR3 is made up of 13 amino acids. Trimming took 0 bases from V and 7 from J; bases not matched to a gene: 3. CDR3 DNA: TGTGCCAGCAGCTTAGCAGCAGCGGGGGAGCAGTACTTC. This codes for CASSLAAAGEQYF.

The V gene is TRBV10-3, the J gene TRBJ2-1; TRBD1 is a possible D gene (8 bases). CDR3 size: 14 residues. Germline CDR1 is ENHRY and CDR2 is SYGVKD. Deletions cut 6 bases from V and 12 bases from J, with 21 bases between. In nucleotides, the CDR3 is TGTGCCATCAGCAAGGACAGGGAGGGTATATGGCAGTTCTTC. Its translation is CAISKDREGIWQFF.

This chain joins TRBV5-5 and TRBJ2-7, with a possible D match to TRBD2 (6 bases). Germline V lookup: CDR1 SGHKS, CDR2 YYEKEE (reference sequence). The V end lost 4 bases, the J end lost 2 bases, and 19 bases lay between the germline ends. The CDR3 loop spans 16 amino acids. The CDR3 coding sequence is TGTGCCAGCAGCCAACCATCGGGAGAGCCTCCCTACGAGCAGTACTTC. Protein product: CASSQPSGEPPYEQYF.

J is TRBJ2-7 and V is TRBV15; D is undetermined. The V gene's germline CDR1 is LNHNV and CDR2 YYDKDF (reference sequence). Trimming stripped 5 bases from V and 2 bases from J, with 10 bases between. This CDR3 is 13 amino acids long. The CDR3 here is CATSSRLAYEQYF. In DNA, the CDR3 is TGTGCCACCAGCTCCCGACTGGCCTACGAGCAGTACTTC.

This rearrangement joins TRBV27 to TRBJ2-2; D remains unclear. Germline CDR1 MNHEY, CDR2 SMNVEV (reference sequence). The CDR3 is 13 amino acids. V was pared by 5 bases and J by 4 bases, with 8 bases between. CDR3 loop: CASSPSSTGELFF. In nucleotides, the CDR3 is TGTGCCAGCAGTCCCTCGAGCACCGGGGAGCTGTTTTTT.

This clone appeared once. The rearrangement joins TRBV6-6 to TRBJ2-5, with TRBD2 matching 8 bases. The trim removed 2 bases at V and 5 bases at J, leaving 10 bases unmatched. Germline V gives CDR1 MNHNY, CDR2 SVGAGI (reference sequence). The CDR3 consists of 16 residues. The CDR3 DNA follows: TGTGCCAGCAGTTACGCCCCGGGAGGGCCCAGGGAGACCCAGTACTTC. Its translation: CASSYAPGGPRETQYF.